Reported below is one TCR beta chain. Trimming took 0 bases from V and 0 from J; bases not matched to a gene: 15. The CDR3 runs 20 residues. Germline V gene sequence: CDR1 SGHAT, CDR2 FQNNGV. This sample was taken from a study of blood T cell repertoires in COVID-19. About the study: The samples span acute and convalescent COVID-19 from the United States, Italy and Spain. The analysed material was cDNA or gDNA that came from T cells, B-cell-depleted T cells, or PBMCs.

Original methodology: Scientists estimated how many nucleated cells there were by amplifying reference gene primers. Libraries were prepared by immunoSEQ multiplex PCR; TCRdb keeps only in-frame clonotypes and omits some of them. V and J calls and clone size are copied from that table; D and trimming were computed from the DNA. In the table there are roughly 200,000 clones, around 85% of which are singletons. The gene calls are TRBV11-2 and TRBJ2-7; 9 positions match TRBD2. The sequence was collected from an elderly woman with acute or convalescent COVID-19. The specimen was peripheral blood. CDR3 coding DNA: TGTGCCAGCAGCTTAGATCGGGGTAGCGGGAGTTTTACTGGCTCCTACGAGCAGTACTTC. Translating gives CASSLDRGSGSFTGSYEQYF. Filled out from reference TRBV11-2 and TRBJ2-7, the complete variable domain reads EAGVAQSPRYKIIEKRQSVAFWCNPISGHATLYWYQQILGQGPKLLIQFQNNGVVDDSQLPKDRFSAERLKGVDSTLKIQPAKLEDSAVYLCASSLDRGSGSFTGSYEQYFGPGTRLTVT.